Below, 9 T cell receptor beta chains from the same sample are listed, as sequenced in a study of radiotherapy plus CTLA-4 blockade in lung cancer (dated by TCRdb to the late 2010s). The library was built by means of the immunoSEQ multiplex PCR assay. Entries here come from immuneACCESS through TCRdb and include only in-frame sequences with V and J called. Some clones fail to appear in such tables; in the studies checked, an unresolved V gene covers under half of the shortfall, and the cause of the remainder is unknown. This sample gives about 59,000 clones in total; under 75% of them show up just once. The ten largest clones capture roughly 8% of the sample. Sequenced material: peripheral blood, taken from a patient treated with radiotherapy plus ipilimumab. The receptors were sampled from a human donor with non-small cell lung cancer whose response to radiotherapy plus ipilimumab could not be evaluated.

The gene calls are TRBV2 and TRBJ2-5; 11 bases map to TRBD2. After removal of 6 bases from V and 2 bases from J, the junction contained 11 bases not matched to a gene. The CDR3 runs 17 residues. Germline values: CDR1 SNHLY, CDR2 FYNNEI. The CDR3, as DNA: TGTGCCAGCAGCCAAACCGGTTCTAGCGGGGGGCAAGAGACCCAGTACTTC. It translates to CASSQTGSSGGQETQYF.

This clone was detected only a few times. The CDR3 loop is CASSLRTRSGNTIYF. The CDR3 region has the DNA TGTGCCAGCAGCCTGAGGACTCGATCTGGAAACACCATATATTTT. The chain employs TRBV5-6 and TRBJ1-3; no definite D call. CDR3 length: 15 residues. CDR1 and CDR2 (germline): SGHDT, YYEEEE. Deletions cut 4 bases from V and 1 base from J, with 12 bases between.

This clone turned up a few times. CDR3 in amino acids: CASSSDGGTGELFF. The DNA of the CDR3 is TGCGCCAGCAGCTCCGACGGAGGCACCGGGGAGCTGTTTTTT. The chain couples TRBV5-1 to TRBJ2-2; a possible D gene is TRBD2 (5 bases). The V end lost 3 bases, the J end lost 4 bases, and 10 bases lay between the germline ends. Germline CDR1 reads SGHRS; CDR2 reads YFSETQ. This CDR3 comprises 14 residues.

The chain links TRBV29-1 to TRBJ1-4; no clear D gene. The CDR3 sequence is 12 residues long. Germline CDR1 SQVTM, CDR2 ANQGSEA. In DNA form, the CDR3 reads TGCAGTTACAGTGCAACTAATGAAAAACTGTTTTTT. Translation gives CSYSATNEKLFF.

J is TRBJ2-5 and V is TRBV2; TRBD2 matches at 9 bases. The germline V gene encodes CDR1 SNHLY and CDR2 FYNNEI. CDR3 length equals 15 residues. V was clipped by 4 bases and J by 2 bases; unmatched bases: 5. As DNA, the CDR3 is TGTGCCAGCAGTGGCCAGCGGGGGGTACAAGAGACCCAGTACTTC. Amino acid sequence: CASSGQRGVQETQYF.

CDR3 loop: CASGSWTGSTQYF. As DNA, the CDR3 is TGTGCTAGTGGTTCATGGACAGGGTCTACGCAGTATTTT. The chain couples TRBV12-5 to TRBJ2-3; 8 bases match TRBD1. This CDR3 region has 13 residues. J lost 8 bases, V lost 4 bases, and 5 bases had no gene match. CDR1 is LGHNT and CDR2 is FRNRAP in the germline V gene.

V gene TRBV28 combines with J gene TRBJ1-2; unclear D gene. The CDR3 consists of 12 residues. Germline V gene data show CDR1 as MDHEN and CDR2 as SYDVKM. The germline V and J ends were trimmed by 7 bases and 6 bases, with 12 bases remaining between them. Written as DNA, the CDR3 is TGTGCCAGCAACCCAGGTCTTCATGGCTACACCTTC. This codes for CASNPGLHGYTF.

The CDR3 sequence is CASSTGGKNIQYF. The CDR3 DNA follows: TGTGCCAGTAGTACCGGCGGAAAAAACATTCAGTACTTC. This chain joins TRBV19 and TRBJ2-4; D gene uncertain. V lost 4 bases and J lost 4, with 8 bases in between. Germline V CDR1 and CDR2: LNHDA, SQIVND (reference sequence). The CDR3 consists of 13 residues.

The J gene is TRBJ2-1, the V gene TRBV9; TRBD2 is a possible D gene (7 bases). Trimming left V 5 bases short and J 10 bases short, with 25 bases between. The CDR3 has 16 residues. CDR1 is SGDLS and CDR2 is YYNGEE in the germline V gene. CDR3 amino acids: CASSPIPGGGPGEQFF. The CDR3 nucleotides read TGTGCCAGCAGTCCCATACCCGGCGGGGGCCCGGGGGAGCAGTTCTTC. Combining the CDR3 with reference TRBV9 and TRBJ2-1 gives the whole variable domain DSGVTQTPKHLITATGQRVTLRCSPRSGDLSVYWYQQSLDQGLQFLIQYYNGEERAKGNILERFSAQQFPDLHSELNLSSLELGDSALYFCASSPIPGGGPGEQFFGPGTRLTVL.